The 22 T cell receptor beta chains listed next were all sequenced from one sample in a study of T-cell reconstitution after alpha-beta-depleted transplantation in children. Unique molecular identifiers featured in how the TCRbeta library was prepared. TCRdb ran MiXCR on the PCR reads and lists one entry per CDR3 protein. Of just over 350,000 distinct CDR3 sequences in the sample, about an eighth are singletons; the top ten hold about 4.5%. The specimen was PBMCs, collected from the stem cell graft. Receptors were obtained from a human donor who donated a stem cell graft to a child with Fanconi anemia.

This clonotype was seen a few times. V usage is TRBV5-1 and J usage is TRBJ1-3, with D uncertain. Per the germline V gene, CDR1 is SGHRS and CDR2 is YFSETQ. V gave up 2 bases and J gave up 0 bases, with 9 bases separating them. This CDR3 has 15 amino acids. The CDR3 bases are TGCGCCAGCAGCTTAGGATGGACCTCTGGAAACACCATATATTTT. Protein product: CASSLGWTSGNTIYF.

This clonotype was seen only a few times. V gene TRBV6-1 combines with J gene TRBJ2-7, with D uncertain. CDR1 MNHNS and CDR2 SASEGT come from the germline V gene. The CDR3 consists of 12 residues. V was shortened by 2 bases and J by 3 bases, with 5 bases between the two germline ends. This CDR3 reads CASSEPFYEQYV. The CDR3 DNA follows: TGTGCCAGCAGTGAACCCTTCTACGAGCAGTACGTC.

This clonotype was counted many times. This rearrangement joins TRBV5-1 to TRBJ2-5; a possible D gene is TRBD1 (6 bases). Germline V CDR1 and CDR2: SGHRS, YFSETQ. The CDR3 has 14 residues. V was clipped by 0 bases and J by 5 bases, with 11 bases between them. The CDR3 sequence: CASSLGQARETQYF. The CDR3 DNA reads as TGCGCCAGCAGCTTGGGACAGGCTAGGGAGACCCAGTACTTC.

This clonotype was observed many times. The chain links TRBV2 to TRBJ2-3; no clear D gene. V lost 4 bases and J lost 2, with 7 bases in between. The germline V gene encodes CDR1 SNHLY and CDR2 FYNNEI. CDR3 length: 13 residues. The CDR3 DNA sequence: TGTGCCAGCAGTGCGGCCTTCACAGATACGCAGTATTTT. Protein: CASSAAFTDTQYF.

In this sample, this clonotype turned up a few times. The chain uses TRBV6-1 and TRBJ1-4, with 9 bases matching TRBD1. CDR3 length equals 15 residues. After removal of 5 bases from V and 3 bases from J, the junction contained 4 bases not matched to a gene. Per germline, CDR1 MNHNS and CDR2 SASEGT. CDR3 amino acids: CASSPGQGPNEKLFF. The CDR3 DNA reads TGTGCCAGCAGTCCCGGACAGGGGCCTAATGAAAAACTGTTTTTT.

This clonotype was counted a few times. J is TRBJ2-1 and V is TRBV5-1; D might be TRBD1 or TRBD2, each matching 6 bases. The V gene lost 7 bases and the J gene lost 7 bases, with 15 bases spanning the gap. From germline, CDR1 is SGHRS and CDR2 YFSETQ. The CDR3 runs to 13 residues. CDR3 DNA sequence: TGCGCCAGCCGTTTTTTAGGGGGGAATGAGCAGTTCTTC. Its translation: CASRFLGGNEQFF.

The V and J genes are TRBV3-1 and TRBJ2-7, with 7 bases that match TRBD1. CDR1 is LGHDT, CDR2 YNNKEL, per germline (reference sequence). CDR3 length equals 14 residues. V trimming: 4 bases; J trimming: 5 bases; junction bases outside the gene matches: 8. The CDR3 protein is CASSPRGGFDEQYF. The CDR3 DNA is TGTGCCAGCAGCCCCCGAGGGGGCTTTGACGAGCAGTACTTC.

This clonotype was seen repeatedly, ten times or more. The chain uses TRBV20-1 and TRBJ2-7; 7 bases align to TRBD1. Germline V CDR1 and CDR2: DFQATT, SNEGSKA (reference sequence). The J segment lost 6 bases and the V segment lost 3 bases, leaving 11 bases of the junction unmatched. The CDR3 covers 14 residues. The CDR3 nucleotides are TGCAGTGCTAGTAGGGGACAGTCGACTTCCGAGCAGTACTTC. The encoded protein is CSASRGQSTSEQYF.

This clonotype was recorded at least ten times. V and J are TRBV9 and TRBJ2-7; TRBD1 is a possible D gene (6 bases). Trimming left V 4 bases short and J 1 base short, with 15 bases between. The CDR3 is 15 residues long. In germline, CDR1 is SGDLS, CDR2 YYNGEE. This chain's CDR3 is CASSPLMDSSYEQYF. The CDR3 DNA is TGTGCCAGCAGCCCTTTGATGGACAGTTCCTACGAGCAGTACTTC.

The CDR3 loop reads CASSRRGTYEQYV. CDR3 bases: TGTGCCAGCAGCCGCAGGGGGACCTACGAGCAGTACGTC. The chain uses TRBV28 and TRBJ2-7; 7 bases align to TRBD1. The germline CDR1 and CDR2 sequences are MDHEN and SYDVKM. The CDR3 is made up of 13 amino acids. After removal of 6 bases from V and 2 bases from J, the junction contained 4 bases not matched to a gene.

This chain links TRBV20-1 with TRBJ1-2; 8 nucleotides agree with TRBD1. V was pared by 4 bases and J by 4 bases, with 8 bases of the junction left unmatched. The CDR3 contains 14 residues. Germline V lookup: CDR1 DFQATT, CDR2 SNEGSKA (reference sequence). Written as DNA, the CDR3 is TGCAGTGCTACCGGACAGGGAGCAGGCTATGGCTACACCTTC. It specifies CSATGQGAGYGYTF.

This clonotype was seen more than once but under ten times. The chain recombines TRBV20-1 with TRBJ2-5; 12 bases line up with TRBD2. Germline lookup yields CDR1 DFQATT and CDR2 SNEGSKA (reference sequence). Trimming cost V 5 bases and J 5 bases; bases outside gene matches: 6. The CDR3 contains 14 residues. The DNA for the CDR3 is TGCAGTGCTGCTAGCGGGGGGGCCGCGGAGACCCAGTACTTC. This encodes CSAASGGAAETQYF.

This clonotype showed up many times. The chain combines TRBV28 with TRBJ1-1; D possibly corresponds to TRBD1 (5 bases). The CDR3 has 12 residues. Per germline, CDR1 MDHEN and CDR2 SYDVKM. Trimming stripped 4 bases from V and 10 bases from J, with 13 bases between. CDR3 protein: CASSSVGGGAFF. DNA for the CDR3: TGTGCCAGCAGTTCCGTGGGGGGTGGAGCTTTCTTT.

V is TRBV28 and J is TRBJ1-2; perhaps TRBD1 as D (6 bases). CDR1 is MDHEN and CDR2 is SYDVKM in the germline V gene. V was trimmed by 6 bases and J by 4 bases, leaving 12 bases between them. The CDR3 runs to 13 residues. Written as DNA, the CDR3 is TGTGCCAGCAGAACCGGGACATCCTATGGCTACACCTTC. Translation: CASRTGTSYGYTF.

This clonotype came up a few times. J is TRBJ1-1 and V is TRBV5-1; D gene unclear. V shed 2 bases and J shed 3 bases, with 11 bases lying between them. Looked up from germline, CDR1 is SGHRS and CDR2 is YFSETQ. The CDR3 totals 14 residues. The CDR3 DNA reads TGCGCCAGCAGCTTAGGTCCTCTGGACACTGAAGCTTTCTTT. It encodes CASSLGPLDTEAFF. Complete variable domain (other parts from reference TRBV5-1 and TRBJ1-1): KAGVTQTPRYLIKTRGQQVTLSCSPISGHRSVSWYQQTPGQGLQFLFEYFSETQRNKGNFPGRFSGRQFSNSRSEMNVSTLELGDSALYLCASSLGPLDTEAFFGQGTRLTVV.

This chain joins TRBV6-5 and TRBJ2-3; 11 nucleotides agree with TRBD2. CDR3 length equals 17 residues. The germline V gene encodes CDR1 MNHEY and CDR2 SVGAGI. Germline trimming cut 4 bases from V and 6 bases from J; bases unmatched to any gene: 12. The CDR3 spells CASSFAALAGGGDTQYF. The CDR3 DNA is TGTGCCAGCAGTTTCGCGGCTCTAGCGGGGGGAGGTGATACGCAGTATTTT.

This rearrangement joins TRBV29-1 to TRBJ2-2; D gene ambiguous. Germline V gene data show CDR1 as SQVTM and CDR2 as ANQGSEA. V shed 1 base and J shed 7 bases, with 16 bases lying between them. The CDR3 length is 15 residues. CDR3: CSVEVSPGFDGELFF. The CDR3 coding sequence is TGCAGCGTTGAAGTCTCTCCCGGTTTTGACGGGGAGCTGTTTTTT.

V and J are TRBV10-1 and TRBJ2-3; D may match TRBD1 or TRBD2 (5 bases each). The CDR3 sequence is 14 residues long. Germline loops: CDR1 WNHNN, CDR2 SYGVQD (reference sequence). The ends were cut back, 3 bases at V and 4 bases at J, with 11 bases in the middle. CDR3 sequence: CASSDGGSADTQYF. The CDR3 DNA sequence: TGCGCCAGCAGTGATGGGGGTAGCGCAGATACGCAGTATTTT.

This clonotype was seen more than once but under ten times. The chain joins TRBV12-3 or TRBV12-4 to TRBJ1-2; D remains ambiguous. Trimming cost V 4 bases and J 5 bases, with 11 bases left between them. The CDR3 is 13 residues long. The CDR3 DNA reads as TGTGCCAGCAGTTATGGGGAAGGGTATGGCTACACCTTC. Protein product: CASSYGEGYGYTF.

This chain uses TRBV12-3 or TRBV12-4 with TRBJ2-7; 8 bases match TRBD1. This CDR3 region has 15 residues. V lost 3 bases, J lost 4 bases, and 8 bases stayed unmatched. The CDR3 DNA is TGTGCCAGCAGTTTGTCCGGGCAGGGGGCTTACGAGCAGTACTTC. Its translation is CASSLSGQGAYEQYF.

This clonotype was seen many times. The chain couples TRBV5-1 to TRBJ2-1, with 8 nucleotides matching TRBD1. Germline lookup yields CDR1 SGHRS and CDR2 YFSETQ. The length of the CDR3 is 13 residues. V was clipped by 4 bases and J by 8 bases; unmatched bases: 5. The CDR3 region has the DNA TGCGCCAGCAGCCGAGGACAGGGCGATGAGCAGTTCTTC. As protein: CASSRGQGDEQFF.

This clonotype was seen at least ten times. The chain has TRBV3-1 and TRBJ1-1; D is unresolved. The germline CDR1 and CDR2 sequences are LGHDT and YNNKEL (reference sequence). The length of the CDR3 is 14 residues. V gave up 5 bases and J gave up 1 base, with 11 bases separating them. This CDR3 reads CASSLRRENTEAFF. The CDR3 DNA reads TGTGCCAGCAGCTTGAGACGGGAGAACACTGAAGCTTTCTTT. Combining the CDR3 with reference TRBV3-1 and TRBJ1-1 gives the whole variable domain DTAVSQTPKYLVTQMGNDKSIKCEQNLGHDTMYWYKQDSKKFLKIMFSYNNKELIINETVPNRFSPKSPDKAHLNLHINSLELGDSAVYFCASSLRRENTEAFFGQGTRLTVV.